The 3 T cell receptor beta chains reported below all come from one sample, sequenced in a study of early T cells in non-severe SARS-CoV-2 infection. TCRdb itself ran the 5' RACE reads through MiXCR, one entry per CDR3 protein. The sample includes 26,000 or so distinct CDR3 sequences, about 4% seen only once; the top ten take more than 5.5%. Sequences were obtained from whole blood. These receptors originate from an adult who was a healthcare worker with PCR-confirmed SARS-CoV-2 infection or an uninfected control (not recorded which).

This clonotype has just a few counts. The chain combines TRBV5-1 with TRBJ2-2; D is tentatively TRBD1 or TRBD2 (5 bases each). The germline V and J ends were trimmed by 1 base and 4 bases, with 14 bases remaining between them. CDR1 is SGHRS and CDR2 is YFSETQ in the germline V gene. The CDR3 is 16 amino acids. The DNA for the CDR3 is TGCGCCAGCAGCTTGACCGGGACCCATGGCACCGGGGAGCTGTTTTTT. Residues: CASSLTGTHGTGELFF. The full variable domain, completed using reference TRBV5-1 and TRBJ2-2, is KAGVTQTPRYLIKTRGQQVTLSCSPISGHRSVSWYQQTPGQGLQFLFEYFSETQRNKGNFPGRFSGRQFSNSRSEMNVSTLELGDSALYLCASSLTGTHGTGELFFGEGSRLTVL.

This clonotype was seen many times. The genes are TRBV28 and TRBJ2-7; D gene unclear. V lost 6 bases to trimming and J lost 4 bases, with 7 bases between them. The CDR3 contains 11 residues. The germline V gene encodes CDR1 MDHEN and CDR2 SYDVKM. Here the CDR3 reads CASRSLYEQYF. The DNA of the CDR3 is TGTGCCAGCAGAAGTCTGTACGAGCAGTACTTC.

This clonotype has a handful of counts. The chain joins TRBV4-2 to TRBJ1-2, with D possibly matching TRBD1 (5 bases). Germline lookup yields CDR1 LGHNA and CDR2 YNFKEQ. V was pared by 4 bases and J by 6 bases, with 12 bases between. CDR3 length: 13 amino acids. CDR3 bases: TGTGCCAGCAGCCCCGGCAGGGTTGATGGCTACACCTTC. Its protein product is CASSPGRVDGYTF.